The rows below give T cell receptor beta chains drawn from one sample of a study of blood T cell repertoires in COVID-19. Measured with immunoSEQ multiplex PCR; TCRdb has only the in-frame clones, and not every one. The profile covers 150,000 to 200,000 clones, with roughly 90% appearing a single time and about 6.6% taken by the ten largest. Input material: PBMCs or T cells enriched from blood (not recorded which). The receptors shown here come from a woman between 50 and 59 years old who had recovered from COVID-19. CDR3s include the opening cysteine and the closing phenylalanine or tryptophan. Each record gives: D gene, clone size, V gene, J gene, CDR3 protein, CDR3 DNA. A D gene is named only where the DNA matches it firmly. Some rows mark clone size as missing; the rest say once, few, many or name a class of expanded clone.

TRBD2	.	TRBV5-6	TRBJ2-7	CASSLPGLGPYEQYF	TGTGCCAGCAGCTTGCCGGGACTAGGCCCCTACGAGCAGTACTTC
TRBD2	.	TRBV6-2/TRBV6-3	TRBJ2-3	CASSYSPFERGGRGKDTQYF	TGTGCCAGCAGTTACTCCCCGTTCGAGCGGGGGGGCCGGGGTAAAGATACGCAGTATTTT
.	.	TRBV6-2/TRBV6-3	TRBJ2-2	CASSYRQLANTGELFF	TGTGCCAGCAGTTACCGACAGCTTGCGAACACCGGGGAGCTGTTTTTT
.	.	TRBV29-1	TRBJ2-1	CSSRRAGAFSEQFF	TGCAGCAGTCGGAGGGCGGGGGCATTTAGTGAGCAGTTCTTC
TRBD2	.	TRBV7-8	TRBJ2-5	CASSGTSGGQETQYF	TGTGCCAGCAGTGGGACTAGCGGGGGCCAAGAGACCCAGTACTTC
.	once	TRBV27	TRBJ2-5	CASSPRRGGLETQYF	TGTGCCAGCAGCCCTAGGAGGGGGGGCCTGGAGACCCAGTACTTC
.	.	TRBV18	TRBJ1-4	CASSPLQGYEKLFF	TGTGCCAGCTCTCCATTACAGGGATATGAAAAACTGTTTTTT
.	.	TRBV21-1	TRBJ2-3	CASWATDTQYF	TGTGCCAGCTGGGCCACAGATACGCAGTATTTT
.	once	TRBV25-1	TRBJ1-1	CASSEYGGHAEAFF	TGTGCCAGCAGTGAATACGGGGGGCACGCTGAAGCTTTCTTT
TRBD1	.	TRBV5-1	TRBJ2-5	CASSLADRERQETQYF	TGCGCCAGCAGCCTTGCCGACAGGGAGAGGCAAGAGACCCAGTACTTC
TRBD1	.	TRBV2	TRBJ1-4	CASRLDRGTREKLFF	TGTGCCAGCAGGCTAGACAGGGGGACTAGAGAAAAACTGTTTTTT
TRBD1	.	TRBV5-5	TRBJ2-5	CASSSRGTVKETQYF	TGTGCCAGCAGCTCAAGAGGGACAGTTAAAGAGACCCAGTACTTC
.	.	TRBV7-9	TRBJ2-7	CASSPNRGAQAGVFYEQYF	TGTGCCAGCAGCCCTAACAGGGGGGCGCAGGCGGGGGTGTTCTACGAGCAGTACTTC
TRBD1	.	TRBV24-1	TRBJ1-1	CATSDRTGNTEAFF	TGTGCCACCAGTGATCGGACAGGGAACACTGAAGCTTTCTTT
.	once	TRBV9	TRBJ1-2	CASSVDILNYGYTF	TGTGCCAGCAGCGTAGACATTCTTAACTATGGCTACACCTTC
TRBD1	.	TRBV7-8	TRBJ1-3	CASSYRGAGNTIYF	TGTGCCAGCAGTTACAGGGGCGCTGGAAACACCATATATTTT
TRBD1	.	TRBV27	TRBJ1-2	CASRPPTGGGGYTF	TGTGCCAGCAGACCGCCCACAGGGGGAGGTGGCTACACCTTC
.	.	TRBV6-2/TRBV6-3	TRBJ1-2	CASSYSIGGVDGYTF	TGTGCCAGCAGTTACTCGATAGGGGGAGTCGATGGCTACACCTTC
TRBD2	.	TRBV5-4	TRBJ2-1	CASSFLAEAYNEQFF	TGTGCCAGCAGCTTTCTAGCGGAAGCCTACAATGAGCAGTTCTTC
.	few	TRBV9	TRBJ2-3	CASSVGGRTDTQYF	TGTGCCAGCAGCGTAGGAGGCCGCACAGATACGCAGTATTTT
.	.	TRBV19	TRBJ1-1	CASSIQGLNTEAFF	TGTGCCAGTAGTATTCAGGGCTTGAACACTGAAGCTTTCTTT
.	.	TRBV3-1/TRBV3-2	TRBJ2-7	CASSRYRTDPSEQYF	TGTGCCAGCAGCCGATACAGGACCGACCCCTCCGAGCAGTACTTC
.	.	TRBV6-5	TRBJ1-5	CASRGVGLNQPQHF	TGTGCCAGCCGGGGGGTGGGTCTTAATCAGCCCCAGCATTTT
TRBD2	.	TRBV19	TRBJ2-1	CASSMGSGGSSSYNEQFF	TGTGCCAGTAGTATGGGTAGCGGGGGGTCGAGCTCCTACAATGAGCAGTTCTTC